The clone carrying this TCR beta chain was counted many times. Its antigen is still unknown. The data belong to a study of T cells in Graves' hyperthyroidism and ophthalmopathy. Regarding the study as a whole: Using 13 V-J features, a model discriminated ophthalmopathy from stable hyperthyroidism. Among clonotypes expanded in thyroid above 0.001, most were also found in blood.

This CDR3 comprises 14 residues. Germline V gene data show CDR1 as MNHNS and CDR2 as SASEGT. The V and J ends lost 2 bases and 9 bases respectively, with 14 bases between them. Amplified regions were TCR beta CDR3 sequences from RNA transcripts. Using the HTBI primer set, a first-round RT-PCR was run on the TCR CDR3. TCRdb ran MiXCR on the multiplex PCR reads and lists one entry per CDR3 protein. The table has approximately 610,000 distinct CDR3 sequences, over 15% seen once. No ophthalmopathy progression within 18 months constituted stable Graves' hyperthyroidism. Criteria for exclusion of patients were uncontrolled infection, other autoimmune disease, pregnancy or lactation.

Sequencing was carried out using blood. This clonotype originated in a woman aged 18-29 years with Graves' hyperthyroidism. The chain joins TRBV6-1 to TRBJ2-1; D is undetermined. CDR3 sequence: CASSESFEHTEQFF. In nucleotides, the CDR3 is TGTGCCAGCAGTGAATCTTTTGAGCACACTGAGCAGTTCTTC.